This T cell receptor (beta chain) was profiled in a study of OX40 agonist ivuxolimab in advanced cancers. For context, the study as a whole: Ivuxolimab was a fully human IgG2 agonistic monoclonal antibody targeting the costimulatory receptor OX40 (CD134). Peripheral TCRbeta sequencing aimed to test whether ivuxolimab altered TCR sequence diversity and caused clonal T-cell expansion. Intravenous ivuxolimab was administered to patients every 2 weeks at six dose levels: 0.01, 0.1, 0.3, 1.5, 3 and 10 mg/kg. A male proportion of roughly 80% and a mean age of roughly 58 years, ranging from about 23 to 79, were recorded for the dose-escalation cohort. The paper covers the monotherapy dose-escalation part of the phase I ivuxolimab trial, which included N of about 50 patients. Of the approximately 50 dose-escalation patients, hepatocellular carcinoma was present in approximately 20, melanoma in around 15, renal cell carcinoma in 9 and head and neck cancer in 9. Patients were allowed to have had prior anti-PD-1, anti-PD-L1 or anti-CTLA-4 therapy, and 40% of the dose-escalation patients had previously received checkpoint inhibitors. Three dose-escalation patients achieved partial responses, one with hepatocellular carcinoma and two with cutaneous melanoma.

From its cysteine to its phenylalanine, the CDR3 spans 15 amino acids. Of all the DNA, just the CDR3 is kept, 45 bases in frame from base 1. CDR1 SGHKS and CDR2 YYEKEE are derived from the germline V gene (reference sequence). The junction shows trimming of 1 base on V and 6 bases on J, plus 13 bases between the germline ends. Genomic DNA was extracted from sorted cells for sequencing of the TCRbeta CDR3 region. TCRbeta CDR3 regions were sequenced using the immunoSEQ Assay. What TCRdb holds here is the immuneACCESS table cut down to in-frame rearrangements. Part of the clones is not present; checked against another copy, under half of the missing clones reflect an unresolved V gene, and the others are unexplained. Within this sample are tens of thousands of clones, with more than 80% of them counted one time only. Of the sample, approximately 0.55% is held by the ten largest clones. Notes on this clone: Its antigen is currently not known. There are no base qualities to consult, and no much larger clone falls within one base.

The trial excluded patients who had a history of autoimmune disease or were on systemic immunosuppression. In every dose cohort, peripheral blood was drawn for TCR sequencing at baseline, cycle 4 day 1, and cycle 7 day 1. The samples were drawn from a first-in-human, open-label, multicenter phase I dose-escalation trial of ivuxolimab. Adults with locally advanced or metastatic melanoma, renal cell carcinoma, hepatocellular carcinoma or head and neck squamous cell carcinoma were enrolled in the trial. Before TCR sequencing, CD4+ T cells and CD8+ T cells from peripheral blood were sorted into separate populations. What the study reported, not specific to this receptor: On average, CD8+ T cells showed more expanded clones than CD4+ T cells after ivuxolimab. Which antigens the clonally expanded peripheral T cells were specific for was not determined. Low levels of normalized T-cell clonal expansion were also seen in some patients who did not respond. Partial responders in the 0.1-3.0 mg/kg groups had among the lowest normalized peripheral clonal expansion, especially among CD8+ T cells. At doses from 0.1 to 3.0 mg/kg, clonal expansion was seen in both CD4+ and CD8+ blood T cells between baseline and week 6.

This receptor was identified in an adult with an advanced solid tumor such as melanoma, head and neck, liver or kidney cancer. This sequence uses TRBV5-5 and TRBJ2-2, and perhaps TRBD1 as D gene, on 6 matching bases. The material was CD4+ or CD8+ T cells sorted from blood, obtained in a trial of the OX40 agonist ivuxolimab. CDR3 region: CASSLTTGKPGELFF. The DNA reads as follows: TGTGCCAGCAGCTTGACTACAGGGAAGCCCGGGGAGCTGTTTTTT.